Presented here are 30 T cell receptor beta chains from one specimen sequenced in a study of identifying expanded T cells in peripheral blood (dated by TCRdb to between 2019 and 2020). The library was built by means of the immunoSEQ multiplex PCR assay. TCRdb holds this immuneACCESS table with in-frame rearrangements only. Some clones are missing; in checked studies, unresolved V genes explain under half, and the rest has no known cause. The table for this sample lists approximately 130,000 clones; over 65% of them were counted only once. Less than 4% of the sample lies in the top ten. Sequencing was performed on blood. These receptors all stem from a person aged 18 to 69 in good health.

On this clone itself: A read error may produce the germline difference seen at one junction end. This chain uses TRBV2 with TRBJ2-1, with TRBD2 matching over 15 bases. This CDR3 contains 15 residues. CDR1 SNHLY and CDR2 FYNNEI come from the germline V gene. CDR3 amino acids: CASSGTSGGANGQFF. DNA of the CDR3: TGTGCCAGCAGTGGGACTAGCGGGGGGGCAAATGGGCAGTTCTTC.

The genes are TRBV29-1 and TRBJ2-7; D possibly corresponds to TRBD1 (6 bases). CDR3 size: 14 residues. Trimming cost V 5 bases and J 0 bases, with 14 bases left between them. Germline CDR1 reads SQVTM; CDR2 reads ANQGSEA. CDR3 sequence reads: CSVSGDVASYEQYF. The CDR3 bases are TGCAGCGTTTCAGGGGATGTGGCCTCCTACGAGCAGTACTTC.

This clone appeared many times. This chain links TRBV5-4 with TRBJ1-2, with 7 bases matching TRBD1. Germline assignment: CDR1 SGHNT and CDR2 YYREEE (reference sequence). J lost 2 bases, V lost 3 bases, and 4 bases had no gene match. The CDR3 contains 14 residues. The CDR3 sequence is CASSWDSGNYGYTF. The CDR3 DNA reads as TGTGCCAGCAGCTGGGACAGTGGAAACTATGGCTACACCTTC. The full variable domain, in which reference TRBV5-4 and TRBJ1-2 provide the parts outside the CDR3, is ETGVTQSPTHLIKTRGQQVTLRCSSQSGHNTVSWYQQALGQGPQFIFQYYREEENGRGNFPPRFSGLQFPNYSSELNVNALELDDSALYLCASSWDSGNYGYTFGSGTRLTVV.

The CDR3 DNA is TGCAGCGACATGGGACCGGGGATAGAGGCTTTCTTT. It encodes CSDMGPGIEAFF. The chain employs TRBV29-1 and TRBJ1-1; weak D call: TRBD1 (5 bases). The CDR3 has 12 amino acids. Trimming left V 7 bases short and J 11 bases short, with 20 bases between. The germline CDR1 and CDR2 sequences are SQVTM and ANQGSEA.

V and J are TRBV9 and TRBJ2-3; D may be TRBD1 or TRBD2 (5 bases each). The germline gives CDR1 SGDLS, CDR2 YYNGEE. This CDR3 comprises 13 residues. V lost 4 bases and J lost 6, with 12 bases in between. The CDR3 protein is CASSPRWGDTQYF. The CDR3 coding sequence is TGTGCCAGCAGCCCCCGGTGGGGGGATACGCAGTATTTT.

The rearrangement joins TRBV30 to TRBJ1-5; D gene uncertain. V shed 1 base and J shed 7 bases, with 14 bases lying between them. The CDR3 spans 14 residues. Germline V gene lookup returns CDR1 GTSNPN and CDR2 SVGIG (reference sequence). CDR3 nucleotides: TGTGCCTGGAGTGGGGGATTGGGGATCCAGCCCCAGCATTTT. Protein: CAWSGGLGIQPQHF.

This chain connects TRBV5-4 to TRBJ1-2; D remains ambiguous. The CDR3 is 12 amino acids. Germline-derived CDR1 and CDR2 are SGHNT and YYREEE (reference sequence). Trimming pared 0 bases from V and 8 bases from J, leaving 8 bases between. The CDR3 region is CASSLAYGGYTF. CDR3 DNA sequence: TGTGCCAGCAGCTTGGCATACGGGGGCTACACCTTC.

This clone appeared a single time. The chain links TRBV6-6 to TRBJ1-5, with 9 bases aligning to TRBD1. V was pared by 0 bases and J by 6 bases, with 6 bases of the junction left unmatched. Germline V gene data show CDR1 as MNHNY and CDR2 as SVGAGI (reference sequence). This CDR3 spans 16 amino acids. Written as DNA, the CDR3 is TGTGCCAGCAGTTACTCGGGACAGGGATTAGGTCAGCCCCAGCATTTT. Translation: CASSYSGQGLGQPQHF.

In DNA, the CDR3 is TGTGCCAGCAGTCAACAGGGGGCGCGGATCACCGGGGAGCTGTTTTTT. It codes for CASSQQGARITGELFF. The V call is TRBV14, the J call TRBJ2-2; 9 bases agree with TRBD1. V lost 6 bases and J lost 4; bases outside the gene matches: 9. The CDR3 spans 16 residues. Germline CDR1 and CDR2: SGHDN and FVKESK.

This chain's CDR3 is CASSIGQGGKTQYF. CDR3 coding DNA: TGTGCCAGCAGCATTGGACAGGGAGGGAAGACCCAGTACTTC. The chain has TRBV7-2 and TRBJ2-5; tentative D call: TRBD1 (8 bases). The CDR3 is 14 amino acids. Deletions cut 5 bases from V and 6 bases from J, with 16 bases between. The germline V gene encodes CDR1 SGHTA and CDR2 FQGNSA.

This clone was seen a handful of times. This sequence joins TRBV28 and TRBJ1-1, with TRBD1 as a possible D gene (5 bases). CDR1 and CDR2 from the germline V gene are MDHEN and SYDVKM. The V end lost 4 bases, the J end lost 1 base, and 7 bases lay between the germline ends. CDR3 length equals 13 residues. The CDR3 DNA follows: TGTGCCAGCAGTTGGGGGAGGAACACTGAAGCTTTCTTT. The encoded protein is CASSWGRNTEAFF.

The genes are TRBV11-3 and TRBJ2-1; D ambiguous. V shed 5 bases and J shed 8 bases, with 10 bases lying between them. CDR1 and CDR2 (germline): SGHNT, YENEEA. This CDR3 region has 12 residues. In nucleotides, the CDR3 is TGTGCCAGCAGCGAGGAGCGCCATGAGCAGTTCTTC. It yields the protein CASSEERHEQFF.

This rearrangement joins TRBV19 to TRBJ1-5, with D hard to call. Trimming took 5 bases from V and 4 from J, leaving 9 bases between them. Looked up from germline, CDR1 is LNHDA and CDR2 is SQIVND (reference sequence). The CDR3 extends over 13 amino acids. The CDR3 bases are TGTGCCAGTAGTGCGACGGAAAATCAGCCCCAGCATTTT. Encoded protein: CASSATENQPQHF.

V usage is TRBV9 and J usage is TRBJ2-3, with D possibly matching TRBD2 (5 bases). CDR1 and CDR2 (germline): SGDLS, YYNGEE. CDR3 length: 17 residues. V lost 0 bases and J lost 2, with 16 bases in between. The CDR3 DNA sequence: TGTGCCAGCAGCGTAGAGCTAGCAACCACCCCCACAGATACGCAGTATTTT. It yields the protein CASSVELATTPTDTQYF.

V gene TRBV11-2 combines with J gene TRBJ1-6, with 7 bases identical to TRBD1. The CDR3 is made up of 15 amino acids. Looked up from germline, CDR1 is SGHAT and CDR2 is FQNNGV. J was trimmed by 6 bases and V by 1 base; bases with no gene match: 3. Here the CDR3 DNA reads TGTGCCAGCAGCTTAGCGGGGACAGTTAATTCACCCCTCCACTTT. Residues: CASSLAGTVNSPLHF.

This clone has only one observation. V gene TRBV2 combines with J gene TRBJ1-1; no definite D call. V dropped 7 bases and J dropped 7 bases, with 13 bases sitting between them. This CDR3 region has 12 residues. The germline V gene encodes CDR1 SNHLY and CDR2 FYNNEI. Here the CDR3 reads CASTAGGLEAFF. As DNA, the CDR3 is TGTGCCAGCACCGCGGGAGGTCTTGAAGCTTTCTTT.

In its sample, this clone was seen once. This chain connects TRBV7-2 to TRBJ2-5; D is ambiguous. V was cut by 7 bases and J by 5 bases, with 26 bases left in between. This CDR3 comprises 17 residues. CDR1 and CDR2 (germline): SGHTA, FQGNSA. The CDR3 region has the DNA TGTGCCAGCAAATTCAGGCGCCTCCTACATCAAAGGGAGACCCAGTACTTC. The encoded protein is CASKFRRLLHQRETQYF.

CDR3 DNA sequence: TGTGCCAGCAGACGCTTTTCAACCGAGGATTCACCCCTCCACTTT. It translates to CASRRFSTEDSPLHF. This chain connects TRBV6-1 to TRBJ1-6; D unclear. V was cut by 6 bases and J by 8 bases, with 17 bases left in between. The CDR3 has 15 residues. The V gene's germline CDR1 is MNHNS and CDR2 SASEGT.

V gene TRBV30 combines with J gene TRBJ1-3; weak D call: TRBD1 (6 bases). Trimming removed 0 bases at V and 0 bases at J, with 12 bases between. The CDR3 loop spans 16 amino acids. Germline-derived CDR1 and CDR2 are GTSNPN and SVGIG (reference sequence). The DNA for the CDR3 is TGTGCCTGGAGTGTTACAGGGCGAAGCTCTGGAAACACCATATATTTT. It encodes CAWSVTGRSSGNTIYF.

The chain carries TRBV6-5 and TRBJ2-7; no firm D call. V dropped 2 bases and J dropped 5 bases, with 10 bases sitting between them. This CDR3 has 13 residues. The germline gives CDR1 MNHEY, CDR2 SVGAGI. DNA of the CDR3: TGTGCCAGCAGTTACACGGGCAACCACGAGCAGTACTTC. As protein: CASSYTGNHEQYF.

V and J are TRBV2 and TRBJ2-2, with 7 bases lining up with TRBD2. The CDR3 consists of 14 residues. From germline, CDR1 is SNHLY and CDR2 FYNNEI. Trimming took 6 bases from V and 5 from J; bases not matched to a gene: 6. The CDR3 DNA is TGTGCCAGCAGCTTCTATAGCGGGACCGGGGAGCTGTTTTTT. Translation gives CASSFYSGTGELFF.

The V call is TRBV6-6, the J call TRBJ1-3; D is possibly TRBD1 (6 bases). The CDR3 has 13 amino acids. The germline V gene encodes CDR1 MNHNY and CDR2 SVGAGI (reference sequence). Trimming took off 5 bases at V and 2 bases at J, with 7 bases between the two ends. The CDR3 here is CASSNRAGNTIYF. CDR3 in DNA: TGTGCCAGCAGTAACAGGGCTGGAAACACCATATATTTT.

This chain uses TRBV27 with TRBJ1-1; D remains unclear. The germline V gene has CDR1 MNHEY and CDR2 SMNVEV (reference sequence). The germline V and J ends were trimmed by 1 base and 5 bases, with 11 bases remaining between them. This CDR3 is 14 amino acids long. CDR3 in DNA: TGTGCCAGCAGTTTATTTGGGATGGGTACTGAAGCTTTCTTT. It yields the protein CASSLFGMGTEAFF.

Only a few counts were recorded for this clone. This chain connects TRBV5-1 to TRBJ1-2, with 7 bases that match TRBD1. Germline V lookup: CDR1 SGHRS, CDR2 YFSETQ. The CDR3 spans 14 residues. Trimming cost V 0 bases and J 6 bases; bases outside gene matches: 5. The DNA of the CDR3 is TGCGCCAGCAGCTTGGGAGGGGGCGGTGATGGCTACACCTTC. It codes for CASSLGGGGDGYTF.

This clone was counted between two and nine times. This chain uses TRBV5-6 with TRBJ1-4; the match to TRBD1 covers 7 bases. This CDR3 comprises 14 residues. J was trimmed by 6 bases and V by 4 bases; bases with no gene match: 6. Germline CDR1 and CDR2: SGHDT and YYEEEE. The CDR3 region is CASSEQGIDEKLFF. The CDR3 DNA reads TGTGCCAGCAGCGAACAGGGGATCGATGAAAAACTGTTTTTT. Drawing the rest from reference TRBV5-6 and TRBJ1-4, the complete variable domain is DAGVTQSPTHLIKTRGQQVTLRCSPKSGHDTVSWYQQALGQGPQFIFQYYEEEERQRGNFPDRFSGHQFPNYSSELNVNALLLGDSALYLCASSEQGIDEKLFFGSGTQLSVL.

This clone came up a few times. The genes are TRBV9 and TRBJ2-5; D is perhaps TRBD2 (5 bases). The V gene's germline CDR1 is SGDLS and CDR2 YYNGEE. V was clipped by 0 bases and J by 5 bases, with 20 bases between them. This CDR3 spans 17 amino acids. The DNA of the CDR3 is TGTGCCAGCAGCGTAGTTGGAAGTAAGCCTGGGAGCGAGACCCAGTACTTC. As protein: CASSVVGSKPGSETQYF.

The chain recombines TRBV7-6 with TRBJ1-2; D unclear. In germline, CDR1 is SGHVS, CDR2 FNYEAQ. This CDR3 has 12 amino acids. The V and J ends lost 1 base and 3 bases respectively, with 3 bases between them. CDR3 residues: CASSLDDYGYTF. In nucleotides, the CDR3 is TGTGCCAGCAGCTTAGATGACTATGGCTACACCTTC.

This clone appeared a single time. This chain connects TRBV27 to TRBJ2-3; 8 bases match TRBD2. Germline V CDR1 and CDR2: MNHEY, SMNVEV (reference sequence). V was pared by 7 bases and J by 2 bases, with 11 bases of the junction left unmatched. This CDR3 spans 16 amino acids. The CDR3 region is CASMNVAGGLTDTQYF. The CDR3 nucleotides read TGTGCCAGCATGAATGTGGCGGGGGGCCTCACAGATACGCAGTATTTT.

The V call is TRBV14, the J call TRBJ1-2; 8 bases line up with TRBD1. CDR3 length: 15 residues. CDR1 is SGHDN and CDR2 is FVKESK in the germline V gene. J gave up 4 bases and V 2 bases, and 6 bases lay outside the gene matches. CDR3 amino acids: CASSQTRTGTYGYTF. The CDR3, as DNA: TGTGCCAGCAGCCAAACCCGGACAGGGACCTATGGCTACACCTTC.

This clone was found once. The rearrangement links TRBV21-1 to TRBJ1-2; the D call of TRBD1 is as the table states it, not checked on the DNA. TRBV21-1 is a documented pseudogene. The CDR3 sequence is 17 residues long. This chain's CDR3 is CASSKPSRQGLNYGYTF. CDR3 sequence (DNA): TGTGCCAGCAGCAAGCCTTCCCGACAGGGCCTTAACTATGGCTACACCTTC.